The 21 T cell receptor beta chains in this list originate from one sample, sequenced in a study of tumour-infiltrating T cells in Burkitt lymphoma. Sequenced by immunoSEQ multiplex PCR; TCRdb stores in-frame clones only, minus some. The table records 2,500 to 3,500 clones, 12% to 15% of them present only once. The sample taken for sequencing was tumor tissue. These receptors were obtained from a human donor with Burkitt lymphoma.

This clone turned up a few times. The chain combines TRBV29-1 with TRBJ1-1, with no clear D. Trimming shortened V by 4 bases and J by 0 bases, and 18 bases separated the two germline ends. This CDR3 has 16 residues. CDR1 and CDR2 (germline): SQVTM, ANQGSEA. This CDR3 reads CSVGIVGRTMNTEAFF. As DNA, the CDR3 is TGCAGCGTTGGGATCGTAGGCAGAACCATGAACACTGAAGCTTTCTTT.

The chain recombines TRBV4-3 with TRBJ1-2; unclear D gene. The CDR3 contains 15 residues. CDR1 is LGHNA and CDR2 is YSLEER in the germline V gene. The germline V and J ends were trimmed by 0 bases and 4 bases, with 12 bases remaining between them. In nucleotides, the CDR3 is TGCGCCAGCAGCCAAGATGGAGGGAACCCCTATGGCTACACCTTC. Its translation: CASSQDGGNPYGYTF.

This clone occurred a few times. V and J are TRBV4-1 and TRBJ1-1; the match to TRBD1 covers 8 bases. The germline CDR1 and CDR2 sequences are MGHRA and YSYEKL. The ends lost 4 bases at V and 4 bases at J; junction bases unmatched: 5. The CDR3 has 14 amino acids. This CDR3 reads CASSRNRGSTEAFF. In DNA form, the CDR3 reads TGCGCCAGCAGCCGGAACAGGGGGAGCACTGAAGCTTTCTTT.

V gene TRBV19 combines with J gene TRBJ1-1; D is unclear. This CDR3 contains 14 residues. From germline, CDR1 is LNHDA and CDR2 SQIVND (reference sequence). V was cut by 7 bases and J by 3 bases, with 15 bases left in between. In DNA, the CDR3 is TGTGCCAGTACCCCGGGCCCCCTGGACACTGAAGCTTTCTTT. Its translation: CASTPGPLDTEAFF.

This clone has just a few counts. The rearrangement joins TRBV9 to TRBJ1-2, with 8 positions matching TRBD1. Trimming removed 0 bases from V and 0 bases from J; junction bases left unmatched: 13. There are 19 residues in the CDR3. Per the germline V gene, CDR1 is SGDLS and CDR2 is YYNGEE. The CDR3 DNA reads TGTGCCAGCAGCGTAGAACCCTTACCCCACAGGGGGACTAACTATGGCTACACCTTC. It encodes CASSVEPLPHRGTNYGYTF. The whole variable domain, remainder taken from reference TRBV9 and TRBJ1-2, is DSGVTQTPKHLITATGQRVTLRCSPRSGDLSVYWYQQSLDQGLQFLIQYYNGEERAKGNILERFSAQQFPDLHSELNLSSLELGDSALYFCASSVEPLPHRGTNYGYTFGSGTRLTVV.

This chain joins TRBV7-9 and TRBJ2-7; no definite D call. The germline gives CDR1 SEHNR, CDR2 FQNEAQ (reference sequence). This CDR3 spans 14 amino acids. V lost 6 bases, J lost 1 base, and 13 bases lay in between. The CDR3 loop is CASSSRHLSYEQYF. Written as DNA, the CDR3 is TGTGCCAGCAGTTCCAGACACCTTTCCTACGAGCAGTACTTC.

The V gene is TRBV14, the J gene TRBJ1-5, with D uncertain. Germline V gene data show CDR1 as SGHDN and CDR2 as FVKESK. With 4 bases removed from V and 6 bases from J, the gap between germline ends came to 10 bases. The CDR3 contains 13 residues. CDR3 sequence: CASSLTLTQPQHF. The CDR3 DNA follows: TGTGCCAGCAGCCTCACCCTTACTCAGCCCCAGCATTTT.

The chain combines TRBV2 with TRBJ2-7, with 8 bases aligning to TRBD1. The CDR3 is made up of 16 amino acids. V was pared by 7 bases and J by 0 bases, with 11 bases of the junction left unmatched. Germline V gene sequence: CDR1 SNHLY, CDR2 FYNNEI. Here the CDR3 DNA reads TGTGCCAGCATTAAACCGGGACAGGTATTCTCCTACGAGCAGTACTTC. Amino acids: CASIKPGQVFSYEQYF.

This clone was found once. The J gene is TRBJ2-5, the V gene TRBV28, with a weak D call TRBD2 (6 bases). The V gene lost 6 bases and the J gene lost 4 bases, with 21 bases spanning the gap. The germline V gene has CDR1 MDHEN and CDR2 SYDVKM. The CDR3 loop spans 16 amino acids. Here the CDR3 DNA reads TGTGCCAGCAGCCCATGGGGTAGCGGAGAGGGAGAGACCCAGTACTTC. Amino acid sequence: CASSPWGSGEGETQYF. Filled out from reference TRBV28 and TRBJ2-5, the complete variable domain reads DVKVTQSSRYLVKRTGEKVFLECVQDMDHENMFWYRQDPGLGLRLIYFSYDVKMKEKGDIPEGYSVSREKKERFSLILESASTNQTSMYLCASSPWGSGEGETQYFGPGTRLLVL.

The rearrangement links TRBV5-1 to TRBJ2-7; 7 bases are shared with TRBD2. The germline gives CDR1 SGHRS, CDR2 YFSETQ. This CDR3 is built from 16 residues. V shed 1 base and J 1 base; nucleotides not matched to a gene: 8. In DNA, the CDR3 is TGCGCCAGCAGCTTGTCTGGACTAGTTGGGTCCTACGAGCAGTACTTC. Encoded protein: CASSLSGLVGSYEQYF.

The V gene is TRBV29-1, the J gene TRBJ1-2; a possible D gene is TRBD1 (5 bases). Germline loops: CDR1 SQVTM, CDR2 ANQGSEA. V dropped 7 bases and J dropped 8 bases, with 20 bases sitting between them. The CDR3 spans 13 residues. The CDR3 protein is CSALPPGQSGYTF. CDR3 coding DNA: TGCAGCGCCCTACCCCCAGGGCAGAGCGGCTACACCTTC.

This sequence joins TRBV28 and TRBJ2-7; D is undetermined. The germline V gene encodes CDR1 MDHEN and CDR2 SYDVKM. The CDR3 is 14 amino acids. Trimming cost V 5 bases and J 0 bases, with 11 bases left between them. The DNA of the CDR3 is TGTGCCAGCAGTGGGGTTGTGGTCTCCTACGAGCAGTACTTC. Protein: CASSGVVVSYEQYF. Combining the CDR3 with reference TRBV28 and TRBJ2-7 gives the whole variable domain DVKVTQSSRYLVKRTGEKVFLECVQDMDHENMFWYRQDPGLGLRLIYFSYDVKMKEKGDIPEGYSVSREKKERFSLILESASTNQTSMYLCASSGVVVSYEQYFGPGTRLTVT.

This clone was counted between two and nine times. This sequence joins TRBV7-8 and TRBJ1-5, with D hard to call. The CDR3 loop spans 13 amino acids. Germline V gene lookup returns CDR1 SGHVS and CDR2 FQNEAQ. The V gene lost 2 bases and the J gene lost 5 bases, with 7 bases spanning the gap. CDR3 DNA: TGTGCCAGCAGCTTATTGCGGTATCAGCCCCAGCATTTT. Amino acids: CASSLLRYQPQHF.

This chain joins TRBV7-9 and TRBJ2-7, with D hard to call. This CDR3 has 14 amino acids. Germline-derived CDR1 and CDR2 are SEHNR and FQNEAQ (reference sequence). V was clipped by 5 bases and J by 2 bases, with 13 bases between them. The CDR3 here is CASSARGETYEQYF. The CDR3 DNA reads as TGTGCCAGCAGCGCCAGAGGCGAGACCTACGAGCAGTACTTC.

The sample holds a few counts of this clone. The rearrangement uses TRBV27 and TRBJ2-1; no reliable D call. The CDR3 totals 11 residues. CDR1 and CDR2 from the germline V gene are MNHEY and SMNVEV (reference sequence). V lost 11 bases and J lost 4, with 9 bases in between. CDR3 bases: TGTGCCGTTATGGCTTACAATGAGCAGTTCTTC. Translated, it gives CAVMAYNEQFF.

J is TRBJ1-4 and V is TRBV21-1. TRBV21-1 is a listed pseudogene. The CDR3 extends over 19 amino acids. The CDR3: CASSIKGGAPAPQCEKLFF. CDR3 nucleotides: TGTGCCAGCAGCATAAAGGGAGGCGCACCGGCTCCCCAATGTGAAAAACTGTTTTTT.

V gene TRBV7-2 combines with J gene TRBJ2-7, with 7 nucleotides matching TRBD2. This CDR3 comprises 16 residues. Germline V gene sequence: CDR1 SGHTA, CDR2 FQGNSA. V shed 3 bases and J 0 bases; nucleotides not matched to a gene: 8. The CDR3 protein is CASSFFTSVSSYEQYF. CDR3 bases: TGTGCCAGCAGCTTTTTTACTAGCGTGAGCTCCTACGAGCAGTACTTC.

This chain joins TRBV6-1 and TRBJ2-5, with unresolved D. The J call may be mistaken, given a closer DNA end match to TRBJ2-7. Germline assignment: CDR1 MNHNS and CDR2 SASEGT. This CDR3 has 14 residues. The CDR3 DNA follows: TGTGCCAGCAGTGGTCGTTCCCCTCCCTACGAGCAGTACTTC. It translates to CASSGRSPPYEQYF.

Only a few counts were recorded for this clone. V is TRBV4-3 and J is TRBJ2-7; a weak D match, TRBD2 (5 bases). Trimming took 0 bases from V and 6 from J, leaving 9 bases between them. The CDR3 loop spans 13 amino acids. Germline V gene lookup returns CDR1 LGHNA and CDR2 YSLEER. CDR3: CASSQDRTFEQYF. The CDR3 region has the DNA TGCGCCAGCAGCCAAGATAGGACTTTCGAGCAGTACTTC.

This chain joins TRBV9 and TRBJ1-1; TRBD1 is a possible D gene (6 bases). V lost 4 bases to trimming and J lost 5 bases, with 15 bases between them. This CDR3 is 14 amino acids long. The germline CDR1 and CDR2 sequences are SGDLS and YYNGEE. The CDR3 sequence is CASSPRGAKTEAFF. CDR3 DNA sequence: TGTGCCAGCAGCCCGCGGGGGGCAAAGACTGAAGCTTTCTTT.

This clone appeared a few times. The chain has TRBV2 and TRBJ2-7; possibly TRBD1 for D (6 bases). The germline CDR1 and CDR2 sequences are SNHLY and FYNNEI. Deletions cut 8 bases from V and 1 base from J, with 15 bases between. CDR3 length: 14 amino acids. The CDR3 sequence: CASRSGQISYEQYF. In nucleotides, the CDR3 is TGTGCCAGCCGATCCGGACAGATTTCCTACGAGCAGTACTTC. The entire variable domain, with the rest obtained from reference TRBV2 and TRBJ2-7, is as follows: EPEVTQTPSHQVTQMGQEVILRCVPISNHLYFYWYRQILGQKVEFLVSFYNNEISEKSEIFDDQFSVERPDGSNFTLKIRSTKLEDSAMYFCASRSGQISYEQYFGPGTRLTVT.